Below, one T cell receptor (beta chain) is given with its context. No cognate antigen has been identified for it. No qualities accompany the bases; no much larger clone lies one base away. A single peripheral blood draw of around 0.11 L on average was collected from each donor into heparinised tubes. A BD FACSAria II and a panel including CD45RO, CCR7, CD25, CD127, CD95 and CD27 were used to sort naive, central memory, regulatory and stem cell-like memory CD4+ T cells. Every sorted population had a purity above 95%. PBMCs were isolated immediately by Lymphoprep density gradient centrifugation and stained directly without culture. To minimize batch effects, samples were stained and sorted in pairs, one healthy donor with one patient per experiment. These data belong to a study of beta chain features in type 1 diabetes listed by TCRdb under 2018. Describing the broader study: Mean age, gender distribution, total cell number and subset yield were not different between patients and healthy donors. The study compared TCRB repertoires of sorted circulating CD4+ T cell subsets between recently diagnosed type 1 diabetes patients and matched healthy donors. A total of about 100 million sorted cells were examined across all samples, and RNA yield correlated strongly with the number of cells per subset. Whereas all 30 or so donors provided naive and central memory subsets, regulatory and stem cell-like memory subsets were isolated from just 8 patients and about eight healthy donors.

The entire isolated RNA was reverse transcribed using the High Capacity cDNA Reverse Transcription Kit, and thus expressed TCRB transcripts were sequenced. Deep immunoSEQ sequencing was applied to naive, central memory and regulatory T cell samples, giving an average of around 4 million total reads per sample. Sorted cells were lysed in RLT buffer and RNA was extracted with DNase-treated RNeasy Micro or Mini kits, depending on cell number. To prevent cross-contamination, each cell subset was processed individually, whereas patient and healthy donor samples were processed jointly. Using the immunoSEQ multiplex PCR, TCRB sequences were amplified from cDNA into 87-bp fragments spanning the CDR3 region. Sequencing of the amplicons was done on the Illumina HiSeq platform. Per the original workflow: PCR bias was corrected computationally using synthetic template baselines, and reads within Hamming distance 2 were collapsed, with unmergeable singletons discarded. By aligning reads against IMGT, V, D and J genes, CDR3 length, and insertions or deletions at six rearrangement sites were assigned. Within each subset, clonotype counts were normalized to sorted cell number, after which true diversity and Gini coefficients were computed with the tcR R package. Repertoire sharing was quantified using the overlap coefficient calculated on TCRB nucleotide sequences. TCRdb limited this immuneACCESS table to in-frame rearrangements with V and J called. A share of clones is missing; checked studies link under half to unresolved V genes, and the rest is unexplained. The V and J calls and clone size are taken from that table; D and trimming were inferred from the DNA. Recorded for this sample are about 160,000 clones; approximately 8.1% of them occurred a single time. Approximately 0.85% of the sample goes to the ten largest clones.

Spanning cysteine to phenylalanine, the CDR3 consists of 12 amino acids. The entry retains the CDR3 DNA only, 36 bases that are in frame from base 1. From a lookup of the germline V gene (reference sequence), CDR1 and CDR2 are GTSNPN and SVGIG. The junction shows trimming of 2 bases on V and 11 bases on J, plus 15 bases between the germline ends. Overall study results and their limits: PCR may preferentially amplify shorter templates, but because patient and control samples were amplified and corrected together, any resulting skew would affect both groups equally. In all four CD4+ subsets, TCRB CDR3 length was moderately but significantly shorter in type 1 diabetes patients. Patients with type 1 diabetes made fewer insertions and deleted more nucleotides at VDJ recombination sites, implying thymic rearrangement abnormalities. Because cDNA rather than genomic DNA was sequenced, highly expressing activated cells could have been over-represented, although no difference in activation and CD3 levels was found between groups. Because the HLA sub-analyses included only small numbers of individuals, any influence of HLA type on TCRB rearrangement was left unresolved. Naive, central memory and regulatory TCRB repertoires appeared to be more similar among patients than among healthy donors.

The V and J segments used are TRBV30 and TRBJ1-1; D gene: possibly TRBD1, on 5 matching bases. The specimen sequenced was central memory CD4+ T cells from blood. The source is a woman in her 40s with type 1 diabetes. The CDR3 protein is CAWSIGGVGAFF. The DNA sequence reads TGTGCCTGGAGTATCGGGGGGGTAGGCGCTTTCTTT. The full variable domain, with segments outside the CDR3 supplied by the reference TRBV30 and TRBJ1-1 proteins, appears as SQTIHQWPATLVQPVGSPLSLECTVEGTSNPNLYWYRQAAGRGLQLLFYSVGIGQISSEVPQNLSASRPQDRQFILSSKKLLLSDSGFYLCAWSIGGVGAFFGQGTRLTVV.